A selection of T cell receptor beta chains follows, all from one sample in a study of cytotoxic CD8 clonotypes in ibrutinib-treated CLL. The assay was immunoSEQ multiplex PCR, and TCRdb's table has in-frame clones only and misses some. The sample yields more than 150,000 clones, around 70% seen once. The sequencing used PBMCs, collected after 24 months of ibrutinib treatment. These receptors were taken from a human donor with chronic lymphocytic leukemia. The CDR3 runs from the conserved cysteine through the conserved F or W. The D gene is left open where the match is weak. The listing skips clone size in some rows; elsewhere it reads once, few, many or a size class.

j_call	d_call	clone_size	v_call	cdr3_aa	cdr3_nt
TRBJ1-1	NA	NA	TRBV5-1	CASSLELDSNTEAFF	TGCGCCAGCAGCTTGGAATTGGACAGTAACACTGAAGCTTTCTTT
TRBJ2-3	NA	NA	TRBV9	CASSVTKGSLTQYF	TGTGCCAGCAGCGTTACTAAGGGGTCCCTTACGCAGTATTTT
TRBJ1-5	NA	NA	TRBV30	CAWSAGAESQPQHF	TGTGCCTGGAGTGCTGGGGCAGAGTCCCAGCCCCAGCATTTT
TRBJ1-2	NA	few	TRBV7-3	CASRLELIDYGYTF	TGTGCCAGCAGACTTGAACTAATCGACTATGGCTACACCTTC
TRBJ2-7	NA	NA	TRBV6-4	CASRATPTSYEQYF	TGTGCCAGCAGAGCGACACCGACATCCTACGAGCAGTACTTC
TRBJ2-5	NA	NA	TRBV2	CASSAGGNSGQETQYF	TGTGCCAGCAGTGCAGGAGGGAATAGCGGTCAAGAGACCCAGTACTTC
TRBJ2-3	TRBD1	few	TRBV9	CASSEGGGTGTDTQYF	TGTGCCAGCAGCGAGGGGGGAGGGACAGGGACAGATACGCAGTATTTT
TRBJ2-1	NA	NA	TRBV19	CASSIVPSSYNEQFF	TGTGCCAGTAGTATCGTGCCGAGCTCCTACAATGAGCAGTTCTTC
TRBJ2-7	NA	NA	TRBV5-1	CASSPTLSSGYEQYF	TGCGCCAGCAGCCCGACTCTGAGTAGCGGCTACGAGCAGTACTTC
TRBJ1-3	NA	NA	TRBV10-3	CAIMTTPGNTIYF	TGTGCCATCATGACGACTCCTGGAAACACCATATATTTT
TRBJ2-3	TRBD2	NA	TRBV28	CASSLFGLAGRTLDTQYF	TGTGCCAGCAGTTTATTTGGGCTAGCGGGACGAACGCTAGATACGCAGTATTTT
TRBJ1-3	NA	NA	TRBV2	CASSARWGNTIYF	TGTGCCAGCAGTGCCAGGTGGGGAAACACCATATATTTT
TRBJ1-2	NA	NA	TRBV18	CASSPYSDYGYTF	TGTGCCAGCTCACCCTACTCAGACTATGGCTACACCTTC
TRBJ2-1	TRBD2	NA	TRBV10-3	CAIRGAGVGNEQFF	TGTGCCATCAGAGGAGCGGGAGTGGGTAATGAGCAGTTCTTC
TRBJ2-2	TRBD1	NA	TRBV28	CASRVFPTGGGIGELFF	TGTGCCAGCAGAGTTTTCCCCACAGGGGGTGGTATCGGGGAGCTGTTTTTT
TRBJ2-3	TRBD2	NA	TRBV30	CAWRAAGIVTDTQYF	TGTGCCTGGAGAGCAGCGGGAATTGTCACAGATACGCAGTATTTT
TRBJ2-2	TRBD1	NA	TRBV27	CASSLWGTGYNTGELFF	TGTGCCAGCAGTTTGTGGGGGACAGGGTATAACACCGGGGAGCTGTTTTTT